This TCR beta chain was captured in a study of T cell responses to AZD1222 COVID-19 vaccine. Turning to the study itself: Second-dose groups at about 4 or about 12 weeks were pooled. The study's findings and limits: Variant regions that are unmutated are reportedly the target of nearly half of spike-specific TCRs. White British donors predominated, females outnumbered males, and clonal diversity was possibly underestimated.

This clone has only one observation. As yet, its antigen is unknown. Repertoires were generated with immunoSEQ multiplex PCR, while TCRdb's copy carries only in-frame clones and drops some. The table records around 150,000 clones, approximately 90% of them present only once. The CDR3 covers 14 residues. The ends lost 4 bases at V and 5 bases at J; junction bases unmatched: 6. Germline values: CDR1 SGHRS, CDR2 YFSETQ. The rearrangement links TRBV5-1 to TRBJ2-5, with 9 bases aligning to TRBD1. The clonotype was recovered from an adult in good health. The sample was peripheral blood, taken on day 0 of AZD1222 vaccination. CDR3 nucleotides: TGCGCCAGCAGCAGGATCGGGACAGGGGAGACCCAGTACTTC. It encodes CASSRIGTGETQYF.